Listed below are T cell receptor beta chains from one sample, sequenced in a study of blood T cell repertoires in COVID-19. This table comes from immunoSEQ multiplex PCR, and its TCRdb copy is limited to in-frame clones, with some not included. The sample consists of over 200,000 clones, under 85% of them appearing once. Material for sequencing was PBMCs or T cells enriched from blood (not recorded which). The receptors were gathered from a man in his 60s who had recovered from COVID-19. The CDR3 runs from the conserved cysteine through the conserved F or W. Each record gives: D gene, clone size, V gene, J gene, CDR3 protein, CDR3 DNA. D genes are given only for firm matches. Not all rows give a size; the values are once, few, many and, for expanded clones, a class.

TRBD1	-	TRBV5-6	TRBJ1-1	CASSPDQGAGTEAFF	TGTGCCAGCAGCCCTGACCAGGGGGCCGGCACTGAAGCTTTCTTT
TRBD1	-	TRBV5-8	TRBJ1-1	CASSFPPGQRSAEAFF	TGTGCCAGCAGCTTTCCCCCGGGACAGAGGTCGGCTGAAGCTTTCTTT
TRBD2	-	TRBV14	TRBJ2-3	CASSLGLAYLTDTQYF	TGTGCCAGCAGCCTGGGACTAGCGTATCTCACAGATACGCAGTATTTT
-	-	TRBV5-6	TRBJ1-1	CASKGANTEAFF	TGTGCCAGCAAAGGGGCGAACACTGAAGCTTTCTTT
TRBD1	-	TRBV4-3	TRBJ1-2	CASSRAGTGNYGYTF	TGCGCCAGCAGCCGCGCCGGGACAGGGAACTATGGCTACACCTTC
-	-	TRBV4-2	TRBJ1-5	CASSQDVRSEPQHF	TGTGCCAGCAGCCAAGATGTACGGTCCGAGCCCCAGCATTTT
-	-	TRBV7-9	TRBJ1-6	CASSPGGNSPLHF	TGTGCCAGCAGCCCCGGGGGGAATTCACCCCTCCACTTT
TRBD1	-	TRBV19	TRBJ1-1	CASSVYLGQGEAFF	TGTGCCAGTAGTGTCTACCTCGGACAGGGTGAAGCTTTCTTT
TRBD1	-	TRBV29-1	TRBJ1-6	CSVGTGGSPLHF	TGCAGCGTTGGGACAGGGGGTTCACCCCTCCACTTT
-	-	TRBV7-8	TRBJ1-2	CASSFSRYGYTF	TGTGCCAGCAGCTTTAGTCGATATGGCTACACCTTC
-	-	TRBV30	TRBJ1-1	CASRGFGNTEAFF	TGTGCCTCCAGGGGATTTGGGAACACTGAAGCTTTCTTT
-	-	TRBV11-2	TRBJ1-3	CASSLGVGTGNTIYF	TGTGCCAGCAGCTTAGGCGTGGGGACAGGAAACACCATATATTTT
TRBD1	-	TRBV6-5	TRBJ2-2	CASRNTRGPGGELFF	TGTGCCAGCAGGAACACCAGGGGGCCCGGCGGGGAGCTGTTTTTT
TRBD1	-	TRBV4-3	TRBJ1-2	CASSRGPANYGYTF	TGCGCCAGCAGCAGGGGGCCAGCTAACTATGGCTACACCTTC
-	-	TRBV24-1	TRBJ2-3	CATSDRNTDTQYF	TGTGCCACCAGTGACCGTAACACAGATACGCAGTATTTT
TRBD1	-	TRBV3-1/TRBV3-2	TRBJ2-7	CASRGTGNEQYF	TGTGCCAGCAGGGGGACAGGGAACGAGCAGTACTTC
TRBD1	-	TRBV4-3	TRBJ2-7	CASSQEARDSNHEQYF	TGCGCCAGCAGCCAAGAAGCACGGGACAGTAACCACGAGCAGTACTTC
TRBD1	-	TRBV29-1	TRBJ1-2	CSVETGGGYTF	TGCAGCGTTGAAACAGGGGGTGGCTACACCTTC
-	-	TRBV30	TRBJ1-2	CAWSVGRYGYTF	TGTGCCTGGAGTGTTGGCCGCTATGGCTACACCTTC
-	-	TRBV4-2	TRBJ2-7	CASSQERIVVVGEQYF	TGTGCCAGCAGCCAAGAGAGGATTGTAGTCGTTGGCGAGCAGTACTTC
-	-	TRBV20-1	TRBJ1-2	CRRTARGYTF	TGCAGGCGGACAGCACGGGGCTACACCTTC
-	once	TRBV6-6	TRBJ2-2	CASSSNTGQNTGELFF	TGTGCCAGCAGTTCAAACACTGGACAGAACACCGGGGAGCTGTTTTTT
-	-	TRBV3-1/TRBV3-2	TRBJ1-2	CASSPLPSYDTYGYTF	TGTGCCAGCAGCCCTCTCCCGAGCTACGACACCTATGGCTACACCTTC
TRBD1	once	TRBV4-1	TRBJ2-7	CASSQEGTVTYEQYF	TGCGCCAGCAGCCAAGAAGGGACAGTTACTTACGAGCAGTACTTC
-	-	TRBV7-3	TRBJ2-3	CASSLLPSLSTDTQYF	TGTGCCAGCAGCTTACTCCCTAGTCTGAGCACAGATACGCAGTATTTT
TRBD1	-	TRBV28	TRBJ1-5	CASSYRGPPQPQHF	TGTGCCAGCAGTTACAGGGGGCCCCCTCAGCCCCAGCATTTT
-	-	TRBV19	TRBJ1-1	CASKITQNTEAFF	TGTGCCAGTAAAATAACACAGAACACTGAAGCTTTCTTT
-	-	TRBV18	TRBJ2-7	CASSQGSLTYEQYF	TGTGCCAGCTCTCAGGGGTCGCTAACCTACGAGCAGTACTTC
-	-	TRBV19	TRBJ1-2	CASSTGPGGVYGYTF	TGTGCCAGTAGTACCGGGCCTGGGGGGGTCTATGGCTACACCTTC
TRBD1	-	TRBV5-4	TRBJ2-7	CASTMGGTGAYEQYF	TGTGCCAGCACCATGGGCGGGACAGGGGCCTACGAGCAGTACTTC
-	-	TRBV4-3	TRBJ2-6	CASSPRSHSGANVLTF	TGCGCCAGCAGCCCCAGATCTCACTCTGGGGCCAACGTCCTGACTTTC
TRBD1	-	TRBV5-4	TRBJ1-4	CASSSAPGTGGKLFF	TGTGCCAGCAGCTCCGCTCCCGGGACAGGTGGAAAACTGTTTTTT
TRBD2	-	TRBV13	TRBJ2-1	CASSSGGADNEQFF	TGTGCCAGCAGCTCCGGGGGGGCCGACAATGAGCAGTTCTTC
-	once	TRBV10-3	TRBJ2-5	CAISGRQAGQETQYF	TGTGCCATCAGTGGGAGACAGGCTGGGCAAGAGACCCAGTACTTC
TRBD1	few	TRBV7-9	TRBJ1-1	CASRPTGGDTEAFF	TGTGCCAGCAGGCCTACAGGGGGGGATACTGAAGCTTTCTTT
-	-	TRBV4-3	TRBJ1-2	CASSQDLGQTRGYGYTF	TGCGCCAGCAGCCAAGATTTGGGACAAACGAGGGGCTATGGCTACACCTTC
TRBD1	-	TRBV9	TRBJ1-3	CASSAGGFSGNTIYF	TGTGCCAGCAGCGCAGGGGGGTTCTCTGGAAACACCATATATTTT